These 7 T cell receptor beta chains share one sample of origin, sequenced in a study of PD-1 blockade in mismatch repair-deficient tumors. The repertoire was sequenced with immunoSEQ multiplex PCR; TCRdb's copy has only in-frame clones and lacks some. The sample lists 8,500 to 9,500 clones; about 85% were seen once. The sequencing used PBMCs, collected 46 weeks after starting pembrolizumab. Receptors originate from an adult with mismatch repair-deficient cancer.

This chain joins TRBV30 and TRBJ2-3, with TRBD1 identical over 9 bases. J gave up 4 bases and V 2 bases, and 4 bases lay outside the gene matches. Looked up from germline, CDR1 is GTSNPN and CDR2 is SVGIG (reference sequence). CDR3 length: 14 residues. The CDR3 DNA reads as TGTGCCTGGAGTACCGGGACAGGGTCAGATACGCAGTATTTT. Translation: CAWSTGTGSDTQYF.

J is TRBJ2-4 and V is TRBV27; 9 bases match TRBD2. CDR1 and CDR2 (germline): MNHEY, SMNVEV (reference sequence). The V gene end was trimmed by 1 base and the J gene end by 0 bases; junction bases not matched to a gene: 16. This CDR3 has 21 amino acids. CDR3 sequence: CASSLYVAVGLALLAKNIQYF. In DNA form, the CDR3 reads TGTGCCAGCAGTTTATATGTCGCGGTCGGACTAGCGTTACTAGCCAAAAACATTCAGTACTTC.

The rearrangement uses TRBV7-3 and TRBJ2-1; 8 positions agree with TRBD2. Germline trimming cut 5 bases from V and 1 base from J; bases unmatched to any gene: 4. The CDR3 is 15 residues long. CDR1 is SGHTA, CDR2 FQGTGA, per germline. The CDR3 loop reads CASSVLAASYNEQFF. The CDR3 region has the DNA TGTGCCAGCAGCGTACTAGCGGCTTCCTACAATGAGCAGTTCTTC. The whole variable domain, filled in from reference TRBV7-3 and TRBJ2-1, reads GAGVSQTPSNKVTEKGKYVELRCDPISGHTALYWYRQSLGQGPEFLIYFQGTGAADDSGLPNDRFFAVRPEGSVSTLKIQRTERGDSAVYLCASSVLAASYNEQFFGPGTRLTVL.

The V call is TRBV5-1, the J call TRBJ2-1, with 10 positions matching TRBD2. The CDR3 is 16 residues long. The junction had 4 bases not matched to a gene; V was cut back by 1 base and J by 3 bases. Germline CDR1 and CDR2: SGHRS and YFSETQ. The CDR3 is CASSLYGLAVYNEQFF. For the CDR3, the DNA is TGCGCCAGCAGCTTGTATGGACTAGCGGTCTACAATGAGCAGTTCTTC.

The chain recombines TRBV2 with TRBJ1-5; D perhaps matches TRBD1 (5 bases). This CDR3 is 15 amino acids long. Germline-derived CDR1 and CDR2 are SNHLY and FYNNEI. The V gene lost 4 bases and the J gene lost 2 bases, with 12 bases spanning the gap. CDR3 nucleotide sequence: TGTGCCAGCAGTGCCAGGGAGCGGGGCAATCAGCCCCAGCATTTT. Amino acid sequence: CASSARERGNQPQHF.

The chain has TRBV19 and TRBJ2-1; a possible D gene is TRBD2 (6 bases). Trimming pared 4 bases from V and 7 bases from J, leaving 17 bases between. The CDR3 consists of 15 residues. Germline V gives CDR1 LNHDA, CDR2 SQIVND (reference sequence). The CDR3: CASSKLAPRTNEQFF. The CDR3 coding sequence is TGTGCCAGTAGTAAACTAGCTCCACGGACGAATGAGCAGTTCTTC.

The chain employs TRBV30 and TRBJ2-1; no definite D call. Between the trimmed V and J ends, which lost 0 bases and 8 bases, there was a span of 5 bases. The CDR3 has 11 amino acids. Germline V CDR1 and CDR2: GTSNPN, SVGIG (reference sequence). Here the CDR3 DNA reads TGTGCCTGGAGTGTCGTAGATGAGCAGTTCTTC. It yields the protein CAWSVVDEQFF.